The clone carrying this T cell receptor (beta chain) has only one observation. Germline CDR1 is SSHAT and CDR2 is FNYEAQ (reference sequence). This CDR3 has 15 amino acids. The V end lost 5 bases, the J end lost 4 bases, and 15 bases lay between the germline ends. The patients serving as multiple sclerosis controls were treatment-naive. They had stable or active relapsing-remitting disease and fulfilled revised McDonald criteria. The CD8+ and CD4+ T cells were isolated magnetically using a negative isolation approach, whereas the TEMRA cells were enriched by FACS. This sample is drawn from a study of CD8 T cells in Susac syndrome. Roughly 0.45 to 1 ug RNA was reverse transcribed with random hexamers. A single record per CDR3 protein comes from TCRdb applying MiXCR to the immunoSEQ multiplex PCR reads. The table has approximately 300,000 distinct CDR3 sequences, 65% to 90% seen once; the top ten hold roughly 0.21%.

The sequence came from a human donor with multiple sclerosis. This rearrangement joins TRBV7-7 to TRBJ2-1; D call uncertain. Sequenced input: CD8+ T cells from PBMCs. The CDR3 region is CASSRTADPYNEQFF. The CDR3 DNA sequence: TGTGCCAGCAGCCGAACTGCAGATCCTTACAATGAGCAGTTCTTC. Using reference TRBV7-7 and TRBJ2-1 for the parts outside the CDR3, the full variable domain is GAGVSQSPRYKVTKRGQDVTLRCDPISSHATLYWYQQALGQGPEFLTYFNYEAQPDKSGLPSDRFSAERPEGSISTLTIQRTEQRDSAMYRCASSRTADPYNEQFFGPGTRLTVL.